This T cell receptor beta chain appears in the sequencing data of a study of T-cell memory formation after mild COVID-19. TCRdb independently ran MiXCR on the 5' RACE reads; one entry per CDR3 protein. The sample consists of around 200,000 distinct CDR3 sequences, about 22% of them appearing once. CDR1 and CDR2 from the germline V gene are MNHEY and SMNVEV (reference sequence). Deletions cut 4 bases from V and 5 bases from J, with 14 bases between. The CDR3 contains 14 residues. The chain employs TRBV27 and TRBJ1-2, with D hard to call. What was sequenced was PBMCs or a T cell subset sorted from them (not recorded which). This TCR was sampled from an adult woman who had mild COVID-19 (a few samples of this study predate the infection). Cell type and time point are not known. The CDR3 sequence: CASSSRGGFYGYTF. The DNA for the CDR3 is TGTGCCAGCAGTTCAAGAGGAGGATTTTATGGCTACACCTTC.